This TCR beta chain was found in a study of CD8 T cells in ankylosing spondylitis. Study findings and constraints: With a CD8+ phenotype, disease-linked clones were relatively rare in peripheral blood. Both synovial fluid and blood in reactive arthritis had previously been reported to carry some motif variants. Reported data indicate significant enrichment of disease-linked clones within matched ankylosing spondylitis synovial fluid. A TCR beta motif made of several highly homologous variants seemed typical of ankylosing spondylitis blood.

V gave up 5 bases and J gave up 3 bases, with 13 bases separating them. The CDR3 contains 14 residues. CDR1 and CDR2 (germline): SGHTA, FQGTGA. This clonotype was seen a handful of times. Its antigen is still unknown. TCRdb redid the calling of the 5' RACE reads with MiXCR, one entry per CDR3 protein. The data hold about 800,000 distinct CDR3 sequences, with 12% observed a single time. Sequenced input: blood, either unsorted or a sorted T cell fraction (not recorded which). The TCR originated in a male donor with ankylosing spondylitis. The chain combines TRBV7-3 with TRBJ1-1; a possible D gene is TRBD1 (5 bases). The CDR3, as DNA: TGTGCCAGCAGCCGCGTCTTGGGGGACACTGAAGCTTTCTTT. Translated: CASSRVLGDTEAFF.